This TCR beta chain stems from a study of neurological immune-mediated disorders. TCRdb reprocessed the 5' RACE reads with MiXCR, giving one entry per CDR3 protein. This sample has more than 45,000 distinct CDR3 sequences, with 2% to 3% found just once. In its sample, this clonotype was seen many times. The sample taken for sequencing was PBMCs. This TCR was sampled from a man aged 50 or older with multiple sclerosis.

CDR3 loop: CSASVTRTYNEQFF. The CDR3 bases are TGCAGTGCTAGTGTGACGCGGACCTACAATGAGCAGTTCTTC. The genes are TRBV20-1 and TRBJ2-1; D unresolved. The CDR3 has 14 amino acids. Germline V gives CDR1 DFQATT, CDR2 SNEGSKA (reference sequence). V lost 3 bases, J lost 2 bases, and 11 bases lay in between.